This T cell receptor beta chain was found in a study of blood T cells in healthy people across ages. Study in general: In model experiments, template switching was able to capture about one barcoded beta molecule for every two T cells that were present.

The use of a sample-barcoded 5' primer and a J-beta primer mix characterized a second PCR of about 6 to 12 cycles. MiXCR was run by TCRdb on the 5' RACE reads, yielding one entry per CDR3 protein. Among 1,800,000 or so distinct CDR3 sequences, roughly two fifths were seen once, and the ten largest hold roughly 23%. CDR3 length: 14 amino acids. Germline CDR1 and CDR2: LNHNV and YYDKDF (reference sequence). The authors isolated at least 7 million PBMCs per sample. Regarding this clonotype: One end of the junction does not line up with germline, which may come from a read error.

The specimen sequenced was blood. The receptor was derived from a human donor in good health. The chain has TRBV15 and TRBJ2-5; D may correspond to TRBD1 or TRBD2 (5 bases each). The CDR3: CATSGEGPPWTQYF. CDR3 nucleotides: TGTGCCACCAGCGGAGAGGGACCCCCTTGGACCCAGTACTTC.